This T cell receptor (beta chain) was sequenced for a study of PD-1 blockade in classical Hodgkin lymphoma. Study in general: Intravenous delivery of nivolumab at 3 mg/kg to patients occurred every 2 weeks.

This table comes from immunoSEQ multiplex PCR, and its TCRdb copy is limited to in-frame clones, with some not included. Among 50,000 or so clones listed, 90% were seen once. The time point here: cycle 4 day 1 (C4D1), after five to seven weeks of nivolumab. Every patient was affected by relapse after autologous stem cell transplantation, while exposure to brentuximab vedotin was not uniform. CDR1 and CDR2 (germline): LNHDA, SQIVND (reference sequence). The CDR3 sequence is 13 residues long. The V end lost 6 bases, the J end lost 6 bases, and 15 bases lay between the germline ends. The specimen comprised peripheral blood mononuclear cells (PBMCs), sampled before the fourth cycle of nivolumab. This chain uses TRBV19 with TRBJ2-7; TRBD1 or TRBD2 may be the D gene (5 bases each). The sequence derives from a human donor with classical Hodgkin lymphoma. The CDR3 DNA sequence: TGTGCCAGTAGGATGCTAACTGGGGGCGAGCAGTACTTC. It yields the protein CASRMLTGGEQYF.